A single sample gave rise to the 25 T cell receptor beta chains below, sequenced in a study of T cells after yellow fever vaccination. Each CDR3 protein is one row after TCRdb ran MiXCR on the 5' RACE reads. The data contain 250,000 to 350,000 distinct CDR3 sequences, 3.5% to 4.5% of them seen just once; the ten biggest clones take up roughly 19%. The input for sequencing was PBMCs, taken 15 days after the yellow fever booster vaccination. Source of these receptors: a man between 18 and 29 years old who received the YFV17D yellow fever vaccine.

This clonotype was counted at least ten times. The V and J genes are TRBV27 and TRBJ1-2; the D gene is possibly TRBD1 (6 bases). The CDR3 consists of 14 residues. V was shortened by 4 bases and J by 4 bases, with 13 bases between the two germline ends. CDR1 and CDR2 (germline): MNHEY, SMNVEV (reference sequence). The CDR3 is CASSSYRASYGYTF. CDR3 DNA: TGTGCCAGCAGTTCCTACAGGGCCAGCTATGGCTACACCTTC.

This clonotype was seen many times. The V gene is TRBV4-3, the J gene TRBJ1-1; no clear D. CDR1 and CDR2 (germline): LGHNA, YSLEER. The CDR3 is made up of 15 amino acids. Trimming pared 1 base from V and 1 base from J, leaving 10 bases between. Written as DNA, the CDR3 is TGCGCCAGCAGCCAAGGGGCAGTTACGAACACTGAAGCTTTCTTT. Its protein product is CASSQGAVTNTEAFF.

This clonotype was found a few times. The V and J genes are TRBV19 and TRBJ2-1; TRBD2 might be the D (6 bases). Germline CDR1 and CDR2: LNHDA and SQIVND (reference sequence). Deletions cut 8 bases from V and 0 bases from J, with 14 bases between. The CDR3 loop spans 15 amino acids. The CDR3 DNA follows: TGTGCCAGTGACCTCGGGAGCAGCTCCTACAATGAGCAGTTCTTC. Protein sequence: CASDLGSSSYNEQFF.

This clonotype was counted only a few times. This chain links TRBV19 with TRBJ1-1, with D uncertain. The CDR3 is 11 amino acids. V gave up 7 bases and J gave up 10 bases, with 13 bases separating them. In germline, CDR1 is LNHDA, CDR2 SQIVND (reference sequence). CDR3 protein: CASTVAARAFF. Written as DNA, the CDR3 is TGTGCCAGTACTGTGGCAGCTCGAGCTTTCTTT. Full variable domain (outside the CDR3, taken from reference TRBV19 and TRBJ1-1): DGGITQSPKYLFRKEGQNVTLSCEQNLNHDAMYWYRQDPGQGLRLIYYSQIVNDFQKGDIAEGYSVSREKKESFPLTVTSAQKNPTAFYLCASTVAARAFFGQGTRLTVV.

In this sample, this clonotype turned up a few times. This chain links TRBV2 with TRBJ2-3, with 8 nucleotides matching TRBD1. This CDR3 region has 14 residues. V was clipped by 8 bases and J by 5 bases; unmatched bases: 9. Per germline, CDR1 SNHLY and CDR2 FYNNEI. DNA of the CDR3: TGTGCCAGCCTTGGACAGGGAGTGGGAGATACGCAGTATTTT. Its protein is CASLGQGVGDTQYF.

This clonotype was observed many times. The CDR3: CSAYPVDGTSGGETQYF. CDR3 nucleotide sequence: TGCAGTGCCTATCCTGTAGACGGGACTAGCGGGGGAGAGACCCAGTACTTC. This chain uses TRBV20-1 with TRBJ2-5; 14 bases are shared with TRBD2. Germline assignment: CDR1 DFQATT and CDR2 SNEGSKA (reference sequence). CDR3 length: 17 residues. The ends lost 6 bases at V and 4 bases at J; junction bases unmatched: 13.

This clonotype was observed a handful of times. The V and J genes are TRBV29-1 and TRBJ2-7; D remains unclear. V was cut by 4 bases and J by 2 bases, with 9 bases left in between. The CDR3 has 12 amino acids. Looked up from germline, CDR1 is SQVTM and CDR2 is ANQGSEA. CDR3 amino acids: CSVVWAAYEQYF. The CDR3 DNA sequence: TGCAGCGTTGTCTGGGCCGCCTACGAGCAGTACTTC.

This clonotype showed up many times. The chain recombines TRBV7-9 with TRBJ1-1; D is ambiguous. The CDR3 spans 13 residues. Trimming removed 11 bases at V and 7 bases at J, with 20 bases between. Per the germline V gene, CDR1 is SEHNR and CDR2 is FQNEAQ (reference sequence). The chain's CDR3 is CALTILGFGEAFF. The CDR3 DNA reads TGTGCCCTCACGATTCTCGGTTTTGGTGAAGCTTTCTTT.

The chain uses TRBV20-1 and TRBJ1-5, with D maybe TRBD1 (6 bases). This CDR3 has 14 amino acids. V was trimmed by 3 bases and J by 1 base, leaving 10 bases between them. The germline gives CDR1 DFQATT, CDR2 SNEGSKA (reference sequence). The CDR3 region has the DNA TGCAGTGCTAGCCCAGGGGAAAGCAATCAGCCCCAGCATTTT. The encoded protein is CSASPGESNQPQHF.

In its sample, this clonotype was seen many times. The V and J genes are TRBV20-1 and TRBJ2-2; D might be TRBD1 (6 bases). This CDR3 is 12 amino acids long. V lost 2 bases and J 6 bases, leaving 7 bases between the germline ends. The V gene's germline CDR1 is DFQATT and CDR2 SNEGSKA (reference sequence). This CDR3 reads CSARQGSGELFF. CDR3 nucleotide sequence: TGCAGTGCTAGACAGGGGTCCGGGGAGCTGTTTTTT.

This clonotype has ten or more counts. This rearrangement joins TRBV6-5 to TRBJ1-1, with D unresolved. This CDR3 spans 15 amino acids. V was clipped by 6 bases and J by 0 bases, with 14 bases between them. CDR1 is MNHEY, CDR2 SVGAGI, per germline. CDR3 in DNA: TGTGCCAGCAGACCGCCCGGCAGTATGAACACTGAAGCTTTCTTT. It translates to CASRPPGSMNTEAFF.

This clonotype has only a few counts. The V call is TRBV6-5, the J call TRBJ2-7; D is uncertain. The CDR3 extends over 15 amino acids. Looked up from germline, CDR1 is MNHEY and CDR2 is SVGAGI. Trimming stripped 6 bases from V and 2 bases from J, with 17 bases between. CDR3 protein: CASRTNLRSPYEQYV. CDR3 sequence (DNA): TGTGCCAGCAGGACGAACCTTCGTAGCCCCTACGAGCAGTACGTC.

Notes on this clonotype: Given a much more abundant clone one base away, this may be a read error. The chain joins TRBV2 to TRBJ2-5; D is perhaps TRBD2 (6 bases). The CDR3 has 12 amino acids. V lost 5 bases to trimming and J lost 7 bases, with 11 bases between them. Germline-derived CDR1 and CDR2 are SNHLY and FYNNEI. The CDR3 bases are TGTGCCAGCAGTCCTAGCGTCTGGACCCAGTACTTC. Translated, it gives CASSPSVWTQYF.

At least ten counts were recorded for this clonotype. This chain uses TRBV6-5 with TRBJ2-5; tentative D call: TRBD2 (5 bases). The CDR3 consists of 13 residues. The germline V gene encodes CDR1 MNHEY and CDR2 SVGAGI. V was clipped by 8 bases and J by 4 bases, with 14 bases between them. CDR3 DNA: TGTGCCAGCCGCTTGCCGGGGATAGAGACCCAGTACTTC. This codes for CASRLPGIETQYF.

In its sample, this clonotype was seen many times. The chain links TRBV6-2 or TRBV6-3 to TRBJ2-3, with 13 bases identical to TRBD2. This CDR3 has 17 amino acids. The V segment lost 5 bases and the J segment 4 bases; nucleotides outside the gene matches: 9. Germline V gene sequence: CDR1 MNHEY, CDR2 SVGEGT. The CDR3 reads CASSPELAGGPADTQYF. In DNA form, the CDR3 reads TGTGCCAGCAGTCCGGAACTAGCGGGGGGGCCGGCAGATACGCAGTATTTT.

The V and J genes are TRBV10-3 and TRBJ1-3, with TRBD1 as a possible D gene (5 bases). The CDR3 sequence is 14 residues long. Germline loops: CDR1 ENHRY, CDR2 SYGVKD. V dropped 11 bases and J dropped 0 bases, with 14 bases sitting between them. The CDR3 DNA reads TGTGCCGGGGGGGGACCGGACTCTGGAAACACCATATATTTT. Protein: CAGGGPDSGNTIYF.

There are a few counts of this clonotype. The chain links TRBV7-9 to TRBJ2-7; 7 bases map to TRBD1. V lost 1 base to trimming and J lost 6 bases; unmatched junction nucleotides: 9. CDR3 size: 15 residues. Per the germline V gene, CDR1 is SEHNR and CDR2 is FQNEAQ (reference sequence). The CDR3 coding sequence is TGTGCCAGCAGCTTAGTCGGGGACAGTCTCTCCGAGCAGTACGTC. It specifies CASSLVGDSLSEQYV.

In its sample, this clonotype was seen a few times. The genes are TRBV29-1 and TRBJ1-5, with no clear D. The germline V and J ends were trimmed by 5 bases and 3 bases, with 14 bases remaining between them. Germline CDR1 is SQVTM and CDR2 is ANQGSEA. This CDR3 has 14 amino acids. The CDR3, as DNA: TGCAGCGTTCGCGACGGGAACCCCAATCAGCCCCAGCATTTT. Encoded protein: CSVRDGNPNQPQHF.

This sequence joins TRBV6-5 and TRBJ2-7; 8 bases map to TRBD1. This CDR3 comprises 17 residues. Trimming took 2 bases from V and 2 from J; bases not matched to a gene: 11. The germline V gene has CDR1 MNHEY and CDR2 SVGAGI. The CDR3 coding sequence is TGTGCCAGCAGTTACGGACAGGGCCCATCCATCGCCTACGAGCAGTACGTC. Protein product: CASSYGQGPSIAYEQYV.

Many counts were recorded for this clonotype. V usage is TRBV27 and J usage is TRBJ1-4; D remains unclear. Germline CDR1 and CDR2: MNHEY and SMNVEV (reference sequence). The V end was cut by 0 bases, the J end by 8 bases, with 10 bases between. This CDR3 is built from 14 residues. The CDR3 is CASSLSYGSEKLFF. The CDR3 coding sequence is TGTGCCAGCAGTTTATCCTATGGGAGCGAAAAACTGTTTTTT.

This clonotype was counted a few times. The chain links TRBV5-1 to TRBJ2-3; possibly TRBD1 or TRBD2 for D (5 bases each). The CDR3 is 15 amino acids. V shed 5 bases and J shed 5 bases, with 18 bases lying between them. CDR1 and CDR2 (germline): SGHRS, YFSETQ. The DNA of the CDR3 is TGCGCCAGCAGTTTGACTACAGGTAACGAAGATACGCAGTATTTT. The encoded protein is CASSLTTGNEDTQYF.

This clonotype was recorded a few times. CDR3 nucleotides: TGTGCCAGCAGTTACCCGACAGACGGGCAGGGGAGGTCTTACGAGCAGTACGTC. Translated, it gives CASSYPTDGQGRSYEQYV. This rearrangement joins TRBV6-2 or TRBV6-3 to TRBJ2-7; D is tentatively TRBD1 or TRBD2 (6 bases each). The V gene lost 2 bases and the J gene lost 4 bases, with 24 bases spanning the gap. CDR3 length equals 18 residues. Germline CDR1 is MNHEY and CDR2 is SVGEGT.

J is TRBJ2-3 and V is TRBV5-5, with a tentative D call TRBD2 (6 bases). V lost 2 bases and J lost 4, with 17 bases in between. There are 16 residues in the CDR3. In germline, CDR1 is SGHKS, CDR2 YYEKEE (reference sequence). The CDR3 is CASSFNPGVAADTQYF. The CDR3 nucleotides are TGTGCCAGCAGCTTTAATCCGGGAGTAGCAGCAGATACGCAGTATTTT.

In its sample, this clonotype was seen many times. This sequence joins TRBV12-3 or TRBV12-4 and TRBJ2-1; D gene unclear. V lost 0 bases and J 0 bases, leaving 9 bases between the germline ends. CDR3 size: 16 residues. The CDR3 region has the DNA TGTGCCAGCAGTTTAGCGCGCGCAAGCTCCTACAATGAGCAGTTCTTC. Protein sequence: CASSLARASSYNEQFF.

This clonotype was counted between two and nine times. The chain combines TRBV4-3 with TRBJ2-1; 16 nucleotides line up with TRBD2. J gave up 8 bases and V 3 bases, and 13 bases lay outside the gene matches. This CDR3 region has 19 residues. The germline CDR1 and CDR2 sequences are LGHNA and YSLEER. The CDR3 here is CASSHGTSGGAYPPYEQFF. CDR3 sequence (DNA): TGCGCCAGCAGCCACGGGACTAGCGGGGGGGCATACCCCCCATATGAGCAGTTCTTC.